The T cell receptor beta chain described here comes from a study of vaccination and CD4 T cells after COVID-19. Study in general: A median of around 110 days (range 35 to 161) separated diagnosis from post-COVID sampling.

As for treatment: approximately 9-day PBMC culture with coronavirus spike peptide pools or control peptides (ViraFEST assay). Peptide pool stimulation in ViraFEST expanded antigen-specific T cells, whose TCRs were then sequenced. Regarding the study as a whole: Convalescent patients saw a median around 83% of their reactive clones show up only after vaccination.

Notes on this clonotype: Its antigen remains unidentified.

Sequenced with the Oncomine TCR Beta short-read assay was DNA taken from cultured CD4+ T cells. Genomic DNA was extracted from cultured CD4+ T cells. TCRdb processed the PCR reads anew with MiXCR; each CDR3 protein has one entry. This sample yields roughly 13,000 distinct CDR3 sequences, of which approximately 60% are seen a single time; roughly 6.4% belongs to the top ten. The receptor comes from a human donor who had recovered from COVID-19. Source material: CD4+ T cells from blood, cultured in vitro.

The CDR3 DNA reads TGTGCCAGCAGCTTATCGGGGTTGAACACTGAAGCTTTCTTT. Protein product: CASSLSGLNTEAFF. The chain couples TRBV7-3 to TRBJ1-1; D unresolved. V was trimmed by 2 bases and J by 0 bases, leaving 7 bases between them. The CDR3 has 14 residues. The V gene's germline CDR1 is SGHTA and CDR2 FQGTGA.